In this sample, the clone carrying this T cell receptor beta chain turned up a few times. This sample was taken from a study of blood T cell repertoires in COVID-19. In the study overall: COVID-19 samples, acute and convalescent, were from the United States, Italy and Spain. Nucleic acid was either cDNA or gDNA, and it came from T cells, B-cell-depleted T cells, or PBMCs.

Source study methods: Nucleated cell counts were estimated from reference gene primer amplification. Profiling relied on immunoSEQ multiplex PCR, and the TCRdb table lists in-frame clones only, not all of them. V, J and clone size are those of that table, while D and trimming were read from the DNA. The table includes around 180,000 clones, around 90% detected once. In germline, CDR1 is SGHDN, CDR2 FVKESK. The trim removed 1 base at V and 12 bases at J, leaving 12 bases unmatched. This CDR3 is 15 amino acids long. The sequence came from a man between 60 and 75 years old with acute or convalescent COVID-19. The sample consisted of peripheral blood. The chain is built from TRBV14 and TRBJ2-3; 8 bases fit TRBD2. This chain's CDR3 is CASSQGVSGTRLQYF. The CDR3 DNA reads as TGTGCCAGCAGCCAAGGCGTCTCCGGGACTAGATTACAGTATTTT. The full variable domain, with the rest looked up from reference TRBV14 and TRBJ2-3, is EAGVTQFPSHSVIEKGQTVTLRCDPISGHDNLYWYRRVMGKEIKFLLHFVKESKQDESGMPNNRFLAERTGGTYSTLKVQPAELEDSGVYFCASSQGVSGTRLQYFGPGTRLTVL.